This TCR beta chain originates from a study of T cell responses to AZD1222 COVID-19 vaccine. General study findings and limits: Clonal diversity was possibly underestimated; the donors were predominantly white British and more often female. The study found Spike-specific TCR breadth and depth rose after two AZD1222 doses.

About this clone: Its antigen is not known.

Germline lookup yields CDR1 SGHRS and CDR2 YFSETQ. Trimming pared 4 bases from V and 7 bases from J, leaving 9 bases between. This CDR3 spans 12 amino acids. Profiled with immunoSEQ multiplex PCR; TCRdb holds only in-frame clones, not every one. There are approximately 130,000 clones in the sample; roughly 93% occur only once, and about 3% lies in the top ten. The receptor was derived from an adult in good health. The genes are TRBV5-1 and TRBJ2-1, with D perhaps matching TRBD2 (6 bases). The sequenced sample was peripheral blood, obtained on day 0 of AZD1222 vaccination. CDR3 nucleotide sequence: TGCGCCAGCAGCGGGGGGATTAATGAGCAGTTCTTC. Translated: CASSGGINEQFF.